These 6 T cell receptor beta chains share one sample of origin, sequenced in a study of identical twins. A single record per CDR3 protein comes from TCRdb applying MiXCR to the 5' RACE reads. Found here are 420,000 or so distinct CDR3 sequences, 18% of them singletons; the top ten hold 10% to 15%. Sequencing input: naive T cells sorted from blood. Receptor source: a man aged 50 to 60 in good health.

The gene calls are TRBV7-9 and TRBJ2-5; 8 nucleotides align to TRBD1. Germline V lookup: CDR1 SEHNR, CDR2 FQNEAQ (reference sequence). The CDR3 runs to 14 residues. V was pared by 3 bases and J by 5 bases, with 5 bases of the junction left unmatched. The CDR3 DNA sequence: TGTGCCAGCAGCTTTGGACAGGGCGTGGAGACCCAGTACTTC. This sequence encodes CASSFGQGVETQYF.

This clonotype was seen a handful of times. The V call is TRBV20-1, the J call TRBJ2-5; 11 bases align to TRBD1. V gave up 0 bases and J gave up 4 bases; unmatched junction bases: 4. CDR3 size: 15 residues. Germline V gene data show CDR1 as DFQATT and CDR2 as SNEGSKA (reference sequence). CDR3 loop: CSARDGTGGPETQYF. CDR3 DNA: TGCAGTGCTAGAGACGGGACAGGGGGTCCAGAGACCCAGTACTTC.

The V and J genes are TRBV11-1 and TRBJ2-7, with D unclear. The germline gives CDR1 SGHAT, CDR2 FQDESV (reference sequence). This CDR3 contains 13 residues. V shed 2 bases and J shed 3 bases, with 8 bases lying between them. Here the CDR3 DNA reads TGTGCCAGCAGCTTAACCCGGTACTACGAGCAGTACTTC. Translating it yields CASSLTRYYEQYF. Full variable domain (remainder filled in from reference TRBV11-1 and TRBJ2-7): EAEVAQSPRYKITEKSQAVAFWCDPISGHATLYWYRQILGQGPELLVQFQDESVVDDSQLPKDRFSAERLKGVDSTLKIQPAELGDSAMYLCASSLTRYYEQYFGPGTRLTVT.

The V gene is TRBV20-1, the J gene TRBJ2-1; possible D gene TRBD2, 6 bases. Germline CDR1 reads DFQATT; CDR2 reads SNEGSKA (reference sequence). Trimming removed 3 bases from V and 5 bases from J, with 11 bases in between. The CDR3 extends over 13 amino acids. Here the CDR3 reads CSASPSVNNEQFF. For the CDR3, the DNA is TGCAGTGCTAGTCCTAGCGTTAACAATGAGCAGTTCTTC.

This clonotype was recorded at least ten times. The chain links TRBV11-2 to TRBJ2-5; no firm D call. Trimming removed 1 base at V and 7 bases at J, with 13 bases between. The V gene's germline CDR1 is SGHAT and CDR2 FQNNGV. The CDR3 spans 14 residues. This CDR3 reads CASSLVYSSGTQYF. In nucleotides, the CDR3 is TGTGCCAGCAGCTTAGTATACAGCTCGGGGACCCAGTACTTC.

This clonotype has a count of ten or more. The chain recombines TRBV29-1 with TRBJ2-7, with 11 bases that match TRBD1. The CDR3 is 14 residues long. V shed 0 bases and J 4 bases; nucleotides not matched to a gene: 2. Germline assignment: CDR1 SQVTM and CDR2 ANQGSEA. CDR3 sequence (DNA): TGCAGCGTTGAAGAGGACAGGGGGCCTTACGAGCAGTACTTC. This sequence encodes CSVEEDRGPYEQYF.